The 30 T cell receptor beta chains listed next were all sequenced from one sample in a study of shared clonotypes between healthy human individuals. Profiling relied on immunoSEQ multiplex PCR, and the TCRdb table lists in-frame clones only, not all of them. The data show about 2.4 million clones, around nine tenths seen once. Sequencing input: naive CD4+ T cells sorted from blood. Subset of the sample: CD45RA+ positively selected. Receptors were obtained from a young man in good health.

The V call is TRBV5-6, the J call TRBJ2-5, with a weak D call TRBD1 (5 bases). The J call may be wrong; the DNA end is better matched by TRBJ2-7. CDR1 SGHDT and CDR2 YYEEEE come from the germline V gene. This CDR3 is 12 amino acids long. As DNA, the CDR3 is TGTGCCAGCAGCCGACAGTCCTACGAGCAGTACTTC. Translation gives CASSRQSYEQYF.

The rearrangement uses TRBV21-1 and TRBJ1-2; the table's D call TRBD1 went unverified against the DNA. TRBV21-1 counts as a pseudogene. The CDR3 sequence is 13 residues long. Here the CDR3 DNA reads TGTGCCAGCAGGGCAGGGGGAAGCGATGGCTACACCTTC. It codes for CASRAGGSDGYTF.

The rearrangement joins TRBV6-1 to TRBJ2-7; D might be TRBD2 (6 bases). The CDR3 consists of 14 residues. Germline assignment: CDR1 MNHNS and CDR2 SASEGT. V lost 3 bases, J lost 2 bases, and 11 bases lay in between. CDR3 in DNA: TGTGCCAGCAGTGAGGGACTGAGTGCCTACGAGCAGTACTTC. It codes for CASSEGLSAYEQYF.

This clone appeared a few times. This sample also contains other DNA sequences that code for the same CDR3. The chain couples TRBV2 to TRBJ1-5; D gene uncertain. The germline CDR1 and CDR2 sequences are SNHLY and FYNNEI. CDR3 length: 13 amino acids. V lost 0 bases to trimming and J lost 4 bases, with 4 bases between them. The CDR3 spells CASSEALNQPQHF. The DNA for the CDR3 is TGTGCCAGCAGTGAAGCTTTGAATCAGCCCCAGCATTTT.

This chain uses TRBV11-2 with TRBJ1-1; TRBD1 matches 11 bases. CDR3 length: 16 residues. V shed 2 bases and J 3 bases; nucleotides not matched to a gene: 5. Looked up from germline, CDR1 is SGHAT and CDR2 is FQNNGV. CDR3 sequence: CASSLPGQGADTEAFF. The DNA for the CDR3 is TGTGCCAGCAGCTTACCCGGACAGGGGGCGGACACTGAAGCTTTCTTT.

The chain employs TRBV5-4 and TRBJ2-1, with D maybe TRBD2 (6 bases). V lost 5 bases and J lost 5, with 11 bases in between. The CDR3 spans 13 residues. The germline CDR1 and CDR2 sequences are SGHNT and YYREEE (reference sequence). DNA of the CDR3: TGTGCCAGCAGGTCCGGGAGCAACAATGAGCAGTTCTTC. Protein: CASRSGSNNEQFF.

With regard to this clone: In the same sample, other DNA sequences code for this CDR3. The chain couples TRBV7-9 to TRBJ2-7; D is unresolved. CDR3 length: 11 amino acids. V gave up 1 base and J gave up 6 bases, with 4 bases separating them. Germline lookup yields CDR1 SEHNR and CDR2 FQNEAQ (reference sequence). In DNA, the CDR3 is TGTGCCAGCAGCTTAGGCCGCGAGCAGTACTTC. Its translation is CASSLGREQYF.

This chain connects TRBV11-2 to TRBJ2-1, with TRBD2 as a possible D gene (7 bases). CDR1 and CDR2 (germline): SGHAT, FQNNGV. This CDR3 has 14 amino acids. V was cut by 2 bases and J by 9 bases, with 14 bases left in between. CDR3: CASSLSGTYGEQFF. The CDR3, as DNA: TGTGCCAGCAGCTTAAGCGGGACATACGGTGAGCAGTTCTTC.

The chain couples TRBV19 to TRBJ2-7, with unresolved D. V lost 1 base, J lost 6 bases, and 13 bases lay in between. This CDR3 is built from 14 residues. Looked up from germline, CDR1 is LNHDA and CDR2 is SQIVND (reference sequence). The chain's CDR3 is CASSIGPAGREQYF. CDR3 coding DNA: TGTGCCAGTAGTATAGGTCCAGCCGGACGCGAGCAGTACTTC.

A note on this clone: Other DNA sequences of this sample code for an identical CDR3. CDR3 nucleotides: TGCAGCGTTGAGCGGGTGGATACGCAGTATTTT. Translating it yields CSVERVDTQYF. The rearrangement uses TRBV29-1 and TRBJ2-3; tentative D call: TRBD2 (5 bases). The CDR3 extends over 11 amino acids. Germline V gene lookup returns CDR1 SQVTM and CDR2 ANQGSEA. V gave up 3 bases and J gave up 6 bases, with 7 bases separating them.

Regarding this clone: Other nucleotide sequences from this sample produce the same CDR3. CDR3 loop: CASSVGTGRYEQYF. The CDR3 region has the DNA TGTGCCAGCAGCGTTGGGACAGGGCGATACGAGCAGTACTTC. The V call is TRBV9, the J call TRBJ2-7; the match to TRBD1 covers 9 bases. Germline V gene data show CDR1 as SGDLS and CDR2 as YYNGEE. Trimming removed 2 bases from V and 4 bases from J; junction bases left unmatched: 4. CDR3 length equals 14 residues. Complete variable domain (other parts from reference TRBV9 and TRBJ2-7): DSGVTQTPKHLITATGQRVTLRCSPRSGDLSVYWYQQSLDQGLQFLIQYYNGEERAKGNILERFSAQQFPDLHSELNLSSLELGDSALYFCASSVGTGRYEQYFGPGTRLTVT.

The chain uses TRBV29-1 and TRBJ1-2; D unresolved. V dropped 6 bases and J dropped 0 bases, with 17 bases sitting between them. Germline values: CDR1 SQVTM, CDR2 ANQGSEA. The CDR3 runs 15 residues. Here the CDR3 reads CSVRTDQPPNYGYTF. For the CDR3, the DNA is TGCAGCGTCCGGACTGACCAACCTCCTAACTATGGCTACACCTTC.

Concerning this clone itself: One end of the junction does not line up with germline, which may come from a read error. This sequence joins TRBV28 and TRBJ2-5; tentatively, D is TRBD2 (5 bases). CDR1 MDHEN and CDR2 SYDVKM come from the germline V gene. The CDR3 loop spans 14 amino acids. The CDR3 loop reads CASSLWQVGEAQYF. CDR3 in DNA: TGTGCCAGCAGTTTATGGCAGGTGGGAGAGGCCCAGTACTTC.

A single count supports this clone. The same CDR3 can be traced to other DNA sequences in this sample. The chain is built from TRBV18 and TRBJ1-5; D is perhaps TRBD1 (6 bases). Germline V gives CDR1 KGHSH, CDR2 LQKENI. The V end was cut by 5 bases, the J end by 2 bases, with 13 bases between. The CDR3 totals 15 residues. CDR3 sequence: CASSGGQGGNQPQHF. DNA of the CDR3: TGTGCCAGCTCAGGGGGGCAGGGCGGCAATCAGCCCCAGCATTTT.

On this clone itself: Other DNA sequences in the same sample also yield this CDR3. The V and J genes are TRBV7-2 and TRBJ2-7; the D gene could be TRBD1 or TRBD2 (6 bases each). V was pared by 3 bases and J by 2 bases, with 11 bases between. CDR3 length: 14 amino acids. Germline CDR1 is SGHTA and CDR2 is FQGNSA. The CDR3 DNA reads TGTGCCAGCAGCTTGGGGGGCCCAGCCTACGAGCAGTACTTC. Its protein product is CASSLGGPAYEQYF.

CDR3 protein: CASSRGPDGTQYF. The CDR3 region has the DNA TGTGCCAGCAGCCGCGGACCCGACGGGACCCAGTACTTC. The chain uses TRBV6-5 and TRBJ2-5; D uncertain. The germline CDR1 and CDR2 sequences are MNHEY and SVGAGI. The CDR3 sequence is 13 residues long. V lost 6 bases to trimming and J lost 7 bases, with 15 bases between them.

The V gene is TRBV4-1, the J gene TRBJ1-5, with D possibly TRBD1 on 5 matching bases. V lost 0 bases, J lost 0 bases, and 15 bases lay in between. This CDR3 region has 18 residues. Germline CDR1 is MGHRA and CDR2 is YSYEKL. The CDR3 bases are TGCGCCAGCAGCCAAGATATTTTGGGGGAGTATAGCAATCAGCCCCAGCATTTT. It specifies CASSQDILGEYSNQPQHF.

The chain couples TRBV9 to TRBJ2-7; 13 bases are a match to TRBD2. In germline, CDR1 is SGDLS, CDR2 YYNGEE. The junction had 4 bases not matched to a gene; V was cut back by 3 bases and J by 10 bases. This CDR3 is 13 amino acids long. The CDR3 here is CASSAGTSGDQYF. The CDR3 DNA reads TGTGCCAGCAGCGCCGGGACTAGCGGGGACCAGTACTTC.

The rearrangement links TRBV9 to TRBJ2-1; 12 bases agree with TRBD2. V shed 4 bases and J 9 bases; nucleotides not matched to a gene: 11. This CDR3 has 16 residues. From germline, CDR1 is SGDLS and CDR2 YYNGEE. DNA for the CDR3: TGTGCCAGCAGCCCTAGGACTAGCGGGACTTACGGTGAGCAGTTCTTC. Its protein is CASSPRTSGTYGEQFF.

The genes are TRBV2 and TRBJ2-3; TRBD2 matches 7 bases. J lost 3 bases, V lost 7 bases, and 13 bases had no gene match. Per germline, CDR1 SNHLY and CDR2 FYNNEI. The CDR3 has 16 residues. The CDR3 DNA follows: TGTGCCAGCACGATGACGGCGGGAGTTCGGACAGATACGCAGTATTTT. Amino acids: CASTMTAGVRTDTQYF.

This chain uses TRBV6-6 with TRBJ2-4; D is ambiguous. The germline V gene encodes CDR1 MNHNY and CDR2 SVGAGI (reference sequence). The CDR3 has 15 residues. Deletions cut 3 bases from V and 2 bases from J, with 11 bases between. CDR3 DNA: TGTGCCAGCAGTTATTGGGCCTCTACCAAAAACATTCAGTACTTC. Protein sequence: CASSYWASTKNIQYF.

The V and J genes are TRBV10-3 and TRBJ2-5, with unresolved D. With the DNA end fitting TRBJ2-7 better, the J assignment may be wrong. The CDR3 length is 13 residues. Germline CDR1 is ENHRY and CDR2 is SYGVKD. The CDR3 spells CAISGVQSYEQYF. In nucleotides, the CDR3 is TGTGCCATCAGCGGTGTCCAGTCCTACGAGCAGTACTTC.

In the case of this clone: This sample includes further DNA sequences coding for the same CDR3. V usage is TRBV20-1 and J usage is TRBJ2-3; maybe TRBD2 (5 bases). CDR1 DFQATT and CDR2 SNEGSKA come from the germline V gene (reference sequence). V lost 4 bases and J 6 bases, leaving 8 bases between the germline ends. The CDR3 is 11 amino acids. DNA for the CDR3: TGCAGTGCTATCCGAGGGGATACGCAGTATTTT. It translates to CSAIRGDTQYF.

The rearrangement links TRBV30 to TRBJ2-7, with D unclear. Germline V gene sequence: CDR1 GTSNPN, CDR2 SVGIG (reference sequence). V gave up 0 bases and J gave up 8 bases, with 8 bases separating them. The CDR3 spans 11 residues. CDR3 sequence reads: CAWSVVGQQYF. CDR3 nucleotide sequence: TGTGCCTGGAGTGTAGTCGGGCAGCAGTACTTC. The full variable domain, rest sourced from reference TRBV30 and TRBJ2-7, is SQTIHQWPATLVQPVGSPLSLECTVEGTSNPNLYWYRQAAGRGLQLLFYSVGIGQISSEVPQNLSASRPQDRQFILSSKKLLLSDSGFYLCAWSVVGQQYFGPGTRLTVT.

The chain employs TRBV5-1 and TRBJ2-1; D is possibly TRBD1 or TRBD2 (6 bases each). Germline V lookup: CDR1 SGHRS, CDR2 YFSETQ. The CDR3 spans 15 residues. V was pared by 6 bases and J by 6 bases, with 19 bases between. In DNA, the CDR3 is TGCGCCAGCAACCCGAATAGGGGGGACGTCAATGAGCAGTTCTTC. It translates to CASNPNRGDVNEQFF.

V gene TRBV11-2 combines with J gene TRBJ2-7; 9 nucleotides line up with TRBD1. The CDR3 length is 13 residues. Germline values: CDR1 SGHAT, CDR2 FQNNGV. V lost 3 bases, J lost 6 bases, and 3 bases stayed unmatched. CDR3 protein: CASSLRQGGEQYF. Here the CDR3 DNA reads TGTGCCAGCAGCTTGAGACAGGGGGGCGAGCAGTACTTC.

Only a few counts were recorded for this clone. The chain has TRBV2 and TRBJ1-5; D gene ambiguous. V lost 2 bases to trimming and J lost 0 bases, with 8 bases between them. CDR3 size: 15 residues. In germline, CDR1 is SNHLY, CDR2 FYNNEI. CDR3 sequence reads: CASSEISVSNQPQHF. The CDR3 region has the DNA TGTGCCAGCAGTGAAATCTCAGTTAGCAATCAGCCCCAGCATTTT.

This chain uses TRBV6-5 with TRBJ2-7; no definite D call. CDR1 is MNHEY and CDR2 is SVGAGI in the germline V gene. CDR3 length equals 15 residues. V was pared by 0 bases and J by 2 bases, with 11 bases between. CDR3 residues: CASSYSPLGTYEQYF. The CDR3, as DNA: TGTGCCAGCAGTTACTCTCCGCTAGGGACCTACGAGCAGTACTTC.

The rearrangement links TRBV6-1 to TRBJ2-7; D unclear. The length of the CDR3 is 12 residues. The ends were cut back, 4 bases at V and 6 bases at J, with 10 bases in the middle. Germline CDR1 reads MNHNS; CDR2 reads SASEGT. This CDR3 reads CASSGEISEQYF. The CDR3 DNA sequence: TGTGCCAGCAGTGGAGAAATATCCGAGCAGTACTTC.

The chain is built from TRBV9 and TRBJ2-1; 10 bases are a match to TRBD1. This CDR3 spans 20 amino acids. The germline V gene encodes CDR1 SGDLS and CDR2 YYNGEE. V lost 3 bases to trimming and J lost 3 bases; unmatched junction nucleotides: 18. The CDR3 is CASSETPGQGWWGGYNEQFF. CDR3 bases: TGTGCCAGCAGCGAGACGCCGGGACAGGGGTGGTGGGGCGGCTACAATGAGCAGTTCTTC. The full variable domain, with the rest looked up from reference TRBV9 and TRBJ2-1, is DSGVTQTPKHLITATGQRVTLRCSPRSGDLSVYWYQQSLDQGLQFLIQYYNGEERAKGNILERFSAQQFPDLHSELNLSSLELGDSALYFCASSETPGQGWWGGYNEQFFGPGTRLTVL.